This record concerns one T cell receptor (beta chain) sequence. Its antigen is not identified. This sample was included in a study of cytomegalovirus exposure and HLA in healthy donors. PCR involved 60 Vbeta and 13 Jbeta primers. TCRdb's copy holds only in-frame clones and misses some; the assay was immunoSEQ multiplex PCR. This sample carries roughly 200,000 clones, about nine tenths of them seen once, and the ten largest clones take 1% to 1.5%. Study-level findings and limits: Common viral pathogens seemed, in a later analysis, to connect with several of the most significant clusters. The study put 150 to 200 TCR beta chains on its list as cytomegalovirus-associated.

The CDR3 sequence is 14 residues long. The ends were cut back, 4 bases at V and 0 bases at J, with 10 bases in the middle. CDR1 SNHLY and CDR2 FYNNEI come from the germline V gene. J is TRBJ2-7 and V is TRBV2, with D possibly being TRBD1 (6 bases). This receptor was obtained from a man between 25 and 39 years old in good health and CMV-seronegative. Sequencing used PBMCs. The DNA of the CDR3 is TGTGCCAGCAGTGTTGGCAGGGGCTCCTACGAGCAGTACTTC. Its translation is CASSVGRGSYEQYF.